The 9 T cell receptor beta chains below were found in one sample sequenced in a study of blood T cell repertoires in COVID-19. TCRdb's copy holds only in-frame clones and misses some; the assay was immunoSEQ multiplex PCR. The repertoire consists of 130,000 to 150,000 clones, with about 76% occurring once and the leading ten covering 5%. The sequencing input was peripheral blood. These receptors all come from a woman between 70 and 85 years old with COVID-19, enrolled during active disease.

The chain uses TRBV14 and TRBJ1-1, with D perhaps matching TRBD1 (6 bases). The CDR3 is made up of 14 amino acids. CDR1 is SGHDN, CDR2 FVKESK, per germline. Trimming removed 4 bases from V and 4 bases from J, with 13 bases in between. CDR3 DNA sequence: TGTGCCAGCAGCCTAACAGGGACACTCACTGAAGCTTTCTTT. Its protein product is CASSLTGTLTEAFF.

This chain links TRBV10-3 with TRBJ1-2; 7 bases fit TRBD1. V trimming: 2 bases; J trimming: 2 bases; junction bases outside the gene matches: 2. The CDR3 extends over 14 amino acids. The germline V gene encodes CDR1 ENHRY and CDR2 SYGVKD. This CDR3 is CAISEGRGNYGYTF. DNA of the CDR3: TGTGCCATCAGTGAGGGCAGGGGGAACTATGGCTACACCTTC.

The J gene is TRBJ1-1, the V gene TRBV9; 10 nucleotides match TRBD1. Germline V gene lookup returns CDR1 SGDLS and CDR2 YYNGEE. The length of the CDR3 is 17 residues. V was pared by 4 bases and J by 2 bases, with 11 bases of the junction left unmatched. CDR3 loop: CASSSRVGTGANTEAFF. The CDR3 region has the DNA TGTGCCAGCAGCTCCCGAGTCGGGACAGGGGCTAACACTGAAGCTTTCTTT.

J is TRBJ2-6 and V is TRBV2; TRBD1 matches 9 bases. V lost 4 bases and J lost 3; bases outside the gene matches: 7. This CDR3 is built from 17 residues. CDR1 is SNHLY and CDR2 is FYNNEI in the germline V gene. The CDR3 DNA reads TGTGCCAGCAGTGGGGGACAGGGTCTCGTTGGGGCCAACGTCCTGACTTTC. The encoded protein is CASSGGQGLVGANVLTF.

The chain employs TRBV4-2 and TRBJ2-3; TRBD2 matches 9 bases. V lost 0 bases and J lost 5; bases outside the gene matches: 6. This CDR3 is built from 16 residues. Germline V gene sequence: CDR1 LGHNA, CDR2 YNFKEQ. CDR3 protein: CASSQDQRGAGDTQYF. CDR3 nucleotides: TGTGCCAGCAGCCAAGACCAGCGGGGGGCAGGAGATACGCAGTATTTT.

This clone was counted only a few times. V gene TRBV7-3 combines with J gene TRBJ2-2, with D possibly matching TRBD1 (5 bases). Trimming cost V 5 bases and J 1 base, with 8 bases left between them. The germline CDR1 and CDR2 sequences are SGHTA and FQGTGA. The CDR3 totals 14 residues. CDR3 residues: CASSRTQNTGELFF. The CDR3 coding sequence is TGTGCCAGCAGCAGGACACAGAACACCGGGGAGCTGTTTTTT.

This sequence joins TRBV25-1 and TRBJ1-2; a possible D gene is TRBD1 (5 bases). Germline V CDR1 and CDR2: MGHDK, SYGVNS. The V end lost 7 bases, the J end lost 7 bases, and 13 bases lay between the germline ends. This CDR3 spans 12 amino acids. CDR3 in amino acids: CASTHLGGGYTF. For the CDR3, the DNA is TGTGCCAGCACTCACCTCGGGGGTGGCTACACCTTC.

The V gene is TRBV30, the J gene TRBJ1-1; 9 bases map to TRBD1. CDR1 and CDR2 (germline): GTSNPN, SVGIG (reference sequence). The CDR3 runs 15 residues. V was pared by 2 bases and J by 1 base, with 5 bases of the junction left unmatched. The CDR3 region has the DNA TGTGCCTGGAGTCTGACAGGGGGAGCGAACACTGAAGCTTTCTTT. Its protein product is CAWSLTGGANTEAFF.

This clone has only one observation. The chain is built from TRBV30 and TRBJ1-1; no reliable D call. Germline lookup yields CDR1 GTSNPN and CDR2 SVGIG (reference sequence). This CDR3 spans 11 amino acids. Trimming removed 2 bases at V and 10 bases at J, with 11 bases between. The CDR3 region has the DNA TGTGCCTGGAGTCTTACAGACGGAGCTTTCTTT. Protein: CAWSLTDGAFF. The full variable domain, its missing parts supplied by reference TRBV30 and TRBJ1-1, is SQTIHQWPATLVQPVGSPLSLECTVEGTSNPNLYWYRQAAGRGLQLLFYSVGIGQISSEVPQNLSASRPQDRQFILSSKKLLLSDSGFYLCAWSLTDGAFFGQGTRLTVV.